This is a list of T cell receptor beta chains from one sample in a study of graft-versus-host responses after intestinal transplantation. What these receptors recognize is not known. Data came from immunoSEQ multiplex PCR; TCRdb stores just in-frame clones and leaves some out. The table lists fewer than 110,000 clones, roughly 93% of them singletons, with more than 0.9% in the top ten. The material was unstimulated CD8+ T cells sorted from spleen or lymph node cells, obtained before intestinal transplant. The origin of the receptors is a human donor who received an intestinal transplant. Each CDR3 is given with its conserved first and last residue. Fields, in order: CDR3 DNA, CDR3 protein, V gene, J gene, clone size, D gene. D genes are given only for firm matches. Clone size appears in some rows only: once, few, many, or a class for an expanded clone.

TGTGCCAGTAGTATTGGGGTGAACACTGAAGCTTTCTTT,CASSIGVNTEAFF,TRBV19,TRBJ1-1,.,.
TGTGCCAGTAGTATCTGGACAGGGGCGGACACTGAAGCTTTCTTT,CASSIWTGADTEAFF,TRBV19,TRBJ1-1,few,TRBD1
TGTGCCAGCAGCTTATCGACAGGGGGACACTCACCCCTCCACTTT,CASSLSTGGHSPLHF,TRBV7-8,TRBJ1-6,few,TRBD1
TGTGCCAGTAGGCCGACAGGGTCTAACTATGGCTACACCTTC,CASRPTGSNYGYTF,TRBV19,TRBJ1-2,few,TRBD1
TGTGCCAGCAGCCCTGACAGGGGTCTTTTCTACGAGCAGTACTTC,CASSPDRGLFYEQYF,TRBV6-5,TRBJ2-7,.,TRBD1
TGTGCCAGCAGCGCGGAAGGACTCAACTCAATCTACGAGCAGTACTTC,CASSAEGLNSIYEQYF,TRBV9,TRBJ2-7,.,.
TGTGCCAGCAGCTTATTTGGCAACAATGAGCAGTTCTTC,CASSLFGNNEQFF,TRBV7-2,TRBJ2-1,.,.
TGTGCCAGCAGCTCCCAGTCTGGAACTAATGAAAAACTGTTTTTT,CASSSQSGTNEKLFF,TRBV9,TRBJ1-4,.,.
TGTGCCACCAGCAAGACCTCGGGAGAAACTGAAGCTTTCTTT,CATSKTSGETEAFF,TRBV15,TRBJ1-1,.,.
TGTGCCAGCAGCTTGGATGCAGGGCCTGGCGTAGGGTACGAGCAGTACTTC,CASSLDAGPGVGYEQYF,TRBV5-5,TRBJ2-7,.,.
TGTGCCAGCAGTGAGCGAGGCCGGGGGCAGTTACGTATTAGATGTGGCTACACCTTC,CASSERGRGQLRIRCGYTF,TRBV6-4,TRBJ1-2,.,.
TGTGCCAGCAGCTTAGGTCTGTTAGCTATCGCCAAAAACATTCAGTACTTC,CASSLGLLAIAKNIQYF,TRBV11-2,TRBJ2-4,.,.
TGTGCCATCAGTGATAAAGGGGGGGAGACCCAGTACTTC,CAISDKGGETQYF,TRBV10-3,TRBJ2-5,.,.
TGTGCCAGCAGTTACTCTTGGACAGGGGGTAACTATGGCTACACCTTC,CASSYSWTGGNYGYTF,TRBV6-5,TRBJ1-2,.,TRBD1
TGTGCCAGCAAACCTGGGGCGGGGAACACTGAAGCTTTCTTT,CASKPGAGNTEAFF,TRBV5-4,TRBJ1-1,.,.
TGCAGCGTTGATTTGTATACAGGGAGCAACTATGGCTACACCTTC,CSVDLYTGSNYGYTF,TRBV29-1,TRBJ1-2,.,.
TGTGCCTGGAGTCCCGACAGGGTTGAAGCCCAGCATTTT,CAWSPDRVEAQHF,TRBV30,TRBJ1-5,.,TRBD1
TGCGCCAGCAGCCAAGAGCCCGGAAATGAGCAGTTCTTC,CASSQEPGNEQFF,TRBV4-1,TRBJ2-1,.,.
TGTGCCAGCAGCTTAGTTGTGGAGGATTCACCCCTCCACTTT,CASSLVVEDSPLHF,TRBV7-6,TRBJ1-6,.,.
TGTGCCAGCAGCGGCCCGGGACAGGGGAGAAACACCATATATTTT,CASSGPGQGRNTIYF,TRBV6-1,TRBJ1-3,.,TRBD1
TGTGCCTGGAGGGGTGGGGAGGACACTGAAGCTTTCTTT,CAWRGGEDTEAFF,TRBV30,TRBJ1-1,.,.
TGCGCCAGCAGCCAAGCTCTGACTAGCGGCTCCTACGAGCAGTACTTC,CASSQALTSGSYEQYF,TRBV4-1,TRBJ2-7,.,TRBD2
TGTGCCAGCAGTGCGACTAGCGGGGGGCAACGAGATACGCAGTATTTT,CASSATSGGQRDTQYF,TRBV6-1,TRBJ2-3,.,TRBD2
TGTGCCAGCAGGGCCGGGGACTACGAGCAGTACTTC,CASRAGDYEQYF,TRBV2,TRBJ2-7,.,.
TGCGCCAGCAGTGAGGAGGGGGGAAGAGGCATTCAGTACTTC,CASSEEGGRGIQYF,TRBV10-1,TRBJ2-4,once,.
TGTGCCAGCAGCCGTGCTGCGAGCTCCTACAATGAGCAGTTCTTC,CASSRAASSYNEQFF,TRBV11-2,TRBJ2-1,.,.
TGTGCCAGCAGCCTACAGGGCGATCAGCCCCAGCATTTT,CASSLQGDQPQHF,TRBV27,TRBJ1-5,.,.
TGTGCCAGTAGTATAGCCTCGACTAGCGGGCAGTTCTTC,CASSIASTSGQFF,TRBV19,TRBJ2-1,.,TRBD2
TGTGCCAGCAGTTTTTCCCACAGAGACTATAGCAATCAGCCCCAGCATTTT,CASSFSHRDYSNQPQHF,TRBV28,TRBJ1-5,once,.
TGCAGCGTTCCTGGACAGGGGGGGTATGTGACCCAGTACTTC,CSVPGQGGYVTQYF,TRBV29-1,TRBJ2-5,.,TRBD1
TGTGCCAGCAGTTACATGAGGGCGGAGACCCAGTACTTC,CASSYMRAETQYF,TRBV6-5,TRBJ2-5,.,.
TGCGCCAGCAGCCAGAGACATAGCTCCTACGAGCAGTACTTC,CASSQRHSSYEQYF,TRBV4-1,TRBJ2-7,.,.
TGTGCCAGCAGCTCCCCGTTCGGGAGCTACGAGCAGTACTTC,CASSSPFGSYEQYF,TRBV7-9,TRBJ2-7,.,.
TGTGCCAGCAGTCCGTACTACGAGCAGTACTTC,CASSPYYEQYF,TRBV2,TRBJ2-7,.,.
TGTGCCAGCAGCCAAGATGGCGGACCCCAGAGAGAGGAGACCCAGTACTTC,CASSQDGGPQREETQYF,TRBV14,TRBJ2-5,.,.
TGCGCCAGCAGCCCGGGGAGGAGACAGGAGAACACCGGGGAGCTGTTTTTT,CASSPGRRQENTGELFF,TRBV4-1,TRBJ2-2,few,.
TGTGCCACCGAAAGGAGGACGGGTGAAGCTTTCTTT,CATERRTGEAFF,TRBV15,TRBJ1-1,.,.
TGTGCCAGCAGCGTAGGTAGTAGCGGGGTAGAGACCCAGTACTTC,CASSVGSSGVETQYF,TRBV9,TRBJ2-5,.,TRBD2
TGTGCCAGCAGCCTTAGCGGGGGGGTTACAGATACGCAGTATTTT,CASSLSGGVTDTQYF,TRBV7-3,TRBJ2-3,once,TRBD2
TGTGCCAGCGATACGGGACAGGGTAACACCGGGGAGCTGTTTTTT,CASDTGQGNTGELFF,TRBV2,TRBJ2-2,.,TRBD1
TGTGCCAGCAGTGTCCCCCCGGGACAGGACCCTCGGGATGAGCAGTTCTTC,CASSVPPGQDPRDEQFF,TRBV27,TRBJ2-1,.,TRBD1
TGTGCCAGGGAGGGACTCAACACCGGGGAGCTGTTTTTT,CAREGLNTGELFF,TRBV7-9,TRBJ2-2,.,.
TGTGCCAGCAGCCCAGCAGGGGGCGACACCGGGGAGCTGTTTTTT,CASSPAGGDTGELFF,TRBV14,TRBJ2-2,.,TRBD1
TGTGCCAGCAGTTTCCGGGGGTGGGGTGAAGCTTTCTTT,CASSFRGWGEAFF,TRBV27,TRBJ1-1,.,.
TGTGCCAGCAGCTACGGACAGGGAGGACCAGATACGCAGTATTTT,CASSYGQGGPDTQYF,TRBV7-3,TRBJ2-3,once,TRBD1
TGTGCCAGCAGTGCTAGGACAGCCTACGAGCAGTACTTC,CASSARTAYEQYF,TRBV6-5,TRBJ2-7,.,.
TGTGCCAGCAGCCCCAGGGAGGGACGGGAAGCTTTCTTT,CASSPREGREAFF,TRBV7-6,TRBJ1-1,once,.
TGCGCCAGCAGCCCGACTCTAGAGGACACTGAAGCTTTCTTT,CASSPTLEDTEAFF,TRBV4-1,TRBJ1-1,.,.
TGTGCCAGCAGCTTGTTTCTTATCTACAATGAGCAGTTCTTC,CASSLFLIYNEQFF,TRBV5-6,TRBJ2-1,.,.
TGTGCCACCAGCAGAGATTCGACCTACAGCTCCTACGAGCAGTACTTC,CATSRDSTYSSYEQYF,TRBV15,TRBJ2-7,.,.
TGTGCCAGCAGCTTGGGGTCAGACAGCAACTATGGCTACACCTTC,CASSLGSDSNYGYTF,TRBV5-8,TRBJ1-2,once,.
TGTGCCACCGAGGGACAGGGGGGCTACGAGCAGTACTTC,CATEGQGGYEQYF,TRBV25-1,TRBJ2-7,.,TRBD1
TGCGCCAGCAGCTTGGAAAGGGTTAAGGACTACGAGCAGTACTTC,CASSLERVKDYEQYF,TRBV5-1,TRBJ2-7,.,.
TGTGCTAGTGGTTTGGGTTCCGCAGATACGCAGTATTTT,CASGLGSADTQYF,TRBV12-5,TRBJ2-3,.,.